The rows below give T cell receptor beta chains drawn from one sample of a study of PD-1 blockade in classical Hodgkin lymphoma. Repertoires were generated with immunoSEQ multiplex PCR, while TCRdb's copy carries only in-frame clones and drops some. The sample records around 100,000 clones, less than 95% being singletons. This specimen consisted of peripheral blood mononuclear cells (PBMCs), obtained before the fourth cycle of nivolumab. The receptor set was obtained from a human donor with classical Hodgkin lymphoma. CDR3s include the opening cysteine and the closing phenylalanine or tryptophan. The D gene is left open where the match is weak. Only some rows state a clone size, as once, few, many or a class for expanded clones.

v_call	d_call	clone_size	j_call	cdr3_nt	cdr3_aa
TRBV9	NA	NA	TRBJ2-7	TGTGCCAGCAGCGTGAGGGACATCCACGAGCAGTACTTC	CASSVRDIHEQYF
TRBV4-2	NA	NA	TRBJ1-1	TGTGCCAGCAGCCAGAATACAGGGAACACTGAAGCTTTCTTT	CASSQNTGNTEAFF
TRBV5-6	TRBD1	NA	TRBJ2-7	TGTGCCAGCAGCTCAACCGGGACAGGGTCCTACGAGCAGTACTTC	CASSSTGTGSYEQYF
TRBV19	TRBD1	NA	TRBJ1-5	TGTGCCAGTAGTATTGACAGGGGGCAGCCCCAGCATTTT	CASSIDRGQPQHF
TRBV6-4	NA	NA	TRBJ2-1	TGTGCCAGCAGTGATTACGGCGGGGGCTCCAATGAGCAGTTCTTC	CASSDYGGGSNEQFF
TRBV2	NA	once	TRBJ1-2	TGTGCCAGCAGTGAATCGCAGAACTATGGCTACACCTTC	CASSESQNYGYTF
TRBV5-1	TRBD1	NA	TRBJ2-4	TGCGCCAGCAACGTTGACAGGGGTGGCATTCAGTACTTC	CASNVDRGGIQYF
TRBV7-8	NA	many	TRBJ1-1	TGTGCCAGCAGTTCGGGGGCAGGGTGGAACACTGAAGCTTTCTTT	CASSSGAGWNTEAFF
TRBV7-9	NA	once	TRBJ1-2	TGTGCCAGCACCGAGGGGGGCGCCTATGGCTACACCTTC	CASTEGGAYGYTF
TRBV6-5	NA	NA	TRBJ1-3	TGTGCCAGCAGTTACGGGCCGGGGAACACCATATATTTT	CASSYGPGNTIYF
TRBV5-1	NA	NA	TRBJ2-3	TGCGCCAGCAGCTTGTTTGGGGGCGAGGAAGATACGCAGTATTTT	CASSLFGGEEDTQYF
TRBV30	NA	few	TRBJ1-5	TGTGCCTGGAGTGCCCTCCGACAGCCCCAGCATTTT	CAWSALRQPQHF
TRBV10-3	NA	once	TRBJ2-3	TGTGCCACCCACGAGGACTGGTCTAGCACAGATACGCAGTATTTT	CATHEDWSSTDTQYF
TRBV25-1	NA	NA	TRBJ2-1	TGTGCCAGCAGTTCCCGCCCCCAGCGTGAGCAGTTCTTC	CASSSRPQREQFF